Below are 29 T cell receptor beta chains sequenced from a single sample in a study of regulatory T cells in long-lasting Graves disease. TCR beta libraries were built with iRepertoire HTBI primers and Arm-PCR of CDR3 regions. MiXCR was run by TCRdb on the multiplex PCR reads, yielding one entry per CDR3 protein. The sample records around 250,000 distinct CDR3 sequences, 20% being singletons. Stated time point: newly diagnosed GD, antithyroid drugs for less than 3 months. Construction of the TCR library relied on RNA isolated from PBMCs. The sequencing used peripheral blood mononuclear cells (PBMCs), collected at new diagnosis, from a patient treated with antithyroid drugs. The receptor set was obtained from a female donor with Graves disease.

Details on this clonotype: With a much larger clone just one base away, this may be a read error. The chain couples TRBV15 to TRBJ1-1; no reliable D call. The CDR3 is made up of 15 amino acids. CDR1 and CDR2 (germline): LNHNV, YYDKDF (reference sequence). The CDR3 reads CAASTRRGVSTEAFF. CDR3 sequence (DNA): TGTGCCGCCAGCACCCGGCGCGGGGTGAGCACTGAAGCTTTCTTT.

This clonotype showed up many times. This sequence joins TRBV15 and TRBJ2-5; the D is unclear. V was clipped by 3 bases and J by 4 bases, with 12 bases between them. Germline assignment: CDR1 LNHNV and CDR2 YYDKDF (reference sequence). This CDR3 contains 14 residues. In DNA form, the CDR3 reads TGTGCCACCAGCAGTTATCCGGTAGCAGAGACCCAGTACTTC. The encoded protein is CATSSYPVAETQYF.

This clonotype was observed many times. The chain couples TRBV11-2 to TRBJ2-2; D perhaps matches TRBD2 (6 bases). This CDR3 is built from 14 residues. Trimming shortened V by 5 bases and J by 3 bases, and 10 bases separated the two germline ends. Germline CDR1 is SGHAT and CDR2 is FQNNGV. CDR3 coding DNA: TGTGCCAGCAGCCGGGGGTCAGACACCGGGGAGCTGTTTTTT. Translation gives CASSRGSDTGELFF.

This clonotype was detected ten times or more. The CDR3 nucleotides are TGTGCCATCAGTGATCAGGGGGGAAACTACGAGCAGTACTTC. Encoded protein: CAISDQGGNYEQYF. The genes are TRBV10-3 and TRBJ2-7, with a possible D match to TRBD1 (7 bases). The ends were cut back, 3 bases at V and 3 bases at J, with 12 bases in the middle. CDR3 length equals 14 residues. Germline CDR1 reads ENHRY; CDR2 reads SYGVKD.

In regard to this clonotype: A read error may account for a junction end that differs from germline. The V and J genes are TRBV27 and TRBJ1-5; D is perhaps TRBD1 (6 bases). Germline CDR1 MNHEY, CDR2 SMNVEV (reference sequence). CDR3 size: 15 residues. The CDR3 spells CASRPQGGDNQPRHF. CDR3 nucleotides: TGTGCCAGCAGGCCACAGGGTGGGGACAATCAGCCCCGGCATTTT.

Worth noting for this clonotype: A much more abundant neighbour one base away suggests this may be a read error. As DNA, the CDR3 is TGTGCCAGCAGCTCGGGACAGAACACCGGGGAGCTGTTTTTT. Translated: CASSSGQNTGELFF. The chain joins TRBV7-9 to TRBJ2-2; possible D gene TRBD1, 6 bases. The CDR3 runs to 14 residues. Per germline, CDR1 SEHNR and CDR2 FQNEAQ (reference sequence). Trimming left V 4 bases short and J 1 base short, with 7 bases between.

This clonotype was seen ten or more times. J is TRBJ2-5 and V is TRBV19; TRBD1 aligns across 7 bases. After removal of 1 base from V and 2 bases from J, the junction contained 4 bases not matched to a gene. There are 15 residues in the CDR3. Germline V gives CDR1 LNHDA, CDR2 SQIVND (reference sequence). CDR3 sequence (DNA): TGTGCCAGTAGTATAGGAGGGACAGCACAAGAGACCCAGTACTTC. Protein: CASSIGGTAQETQYF.

This chain connects TRBV11-3 to TRBJ2-3; D unclear. The CDR3 covers 14 residues. Germline CDR1 is SGHNT and CDR2 is YENEEA. V dropped 2 bases and J dropped 2 bases, with 8 bases sitting between them. The DNA of the CDR3 is TGTGCCAGCAGCTTATGGGGAATCACAGATACGCAGTATTTT. It is translated as CASSLWGITDTQYF.

This chain connects TRBV19 to TRBJ2-7, with a weak D call TRBD2 (7 bases). In germline, CDR1 is LNHDA, CDR2 SQIVND (reference sequence). Trimming took 1 base from V and 6 from J, leaving 16 bases between them. This CDR3 comprises 15 residues. The CDR3 loop reads CASSIGAGRGAEQYF. CDR3 coding DNA: TGTGCCAGTAGTATAGGAGCCGGACGGGGGGCCGAGCAGTACTTC.

The sample holds many counts of this clonotype. The chain recombines TRBV10-3 with TRBJ1-2; D is unclear. V lost 4 bases, J lost 2 bases, and 14 bases lay in between. The CDR3 has 15 residues. Looked up from germline, CDR1 is ENHRY and CDR2 is SYGVKD. Here the CDR3 DNA reads TGTGCCATCAGTGGGGCCAGCTTAGCGAACTATGGCTACACCTTC. As protein: CAISGASLANYGYTF.

The V and J genes are TRBV5-1 and TRBJ2-7; D possibly corresponds to TRBD2 (6 bases). This CDR3 spans 14 amino acids. Germline V gene sequence: CDR1 SGHRS, CDR2 YFSETQ. Trimming left V 0 bases short and J 7 bases short, with 14 bases between. CDR3 DNA: TGCGCCAGCAGCTTGGCCGCGAGAGGAGGGGAGCAGTACTTC. Amino acids: CASSLAARGGEQYF.

In its sample, this clonotype was seen many times. The CDR3 DNA reads TGTGCCAGCAGCCAAGACGTAAGACAGGGGGCGCCGACAGATACGCAGTATTTT. Translation gives CASSQDVRQGAPTDTQYF. V and J are TRBV3-1 and TRBJ2-3; 10 nucleotides line up with TRBD1. V was clipped by 0 bases and J by 3 bases; unmatched bases: 9. The V gene's germline CDR1 is LGHDT and CDR2 YNNKEL (reference sequence). The CDR3 totals 18 residues.

In its sample, this clonotype was seen many times. This chain joins TRBV3-1 and TRBJ2-1, with D tentatively TRBD1 (6 bases). Germline-derived CDR1 and CDR2 are LGHDT and YNNKEL (reference sequence). V was pared by 5 bases and J by 0 bases, with 14 bases between. The CDR3 length is 16 residues. CDR3: CASSLQGRVSYNEQFF. The CDR3 nucleotides are TGTGCCAGCAGCTTACAGGGAAGGGTCTCCTACAATGAGCAGTTCTTC.

This clonotype has only a few counts. The chain carries TRBV5-4 and TRBJ1-4; no reliable D call. Germline lookup yields CDR1 SGHNT and CDR2 YYREEE (reference sequence). V lost 4 bases to trimming and J lost 4 bases, with 5 bases between them. The CDR3 length is 12 residues. As DNA, the CDR3 is TGTGCCAGCAGCCGTGATAATGAAAAACTGTTTTTT. The encoded protein is CASSRDNEKLFF.

This clonotype was observed a few times. The chain is built from TRBV4-1 and TRBJ1-3; the D is unclear. CDR1 is MGHRA and CDR2 is YSYEKL in the germline V gene. The CDR3 runs to 17 residues. V dropped 0 bases and J dropped 1 base, with 13 bases sitting between them. CDR3 region: CASSQDLRGVSGNTIYF. CDR3 coding DNA: TGCGCCAGCAGCCAAGATCTCCGCGGGGTTTCTGGAAACACCATATATTTT.

This clonotype was seen more than once but under ten times. The V and J genes are TRBV20-1 and TRBJ1-1; no clear D gene. Per the germline V gene, CDR1 is DFQATT and CDR2 is SNEGSKA (reference sequence). This CDR3 spans 12 amino acids. V lost 2 bases and J 1 base, leaving 5 bases between the germline ends. CDR3: CSARSGNTEAFF. The CDR3 bases are TGCAGTGCTAGATCCGGGAACACTGAAGCTTTCTTT.

This clonotype was counted ten times or more. J is TRBJ1-4 and V is TRBV13; 8 bases agree with TRBD1. This CDR3 spans 16 amino acids. Germline V gene sequence: CDR1 PRHDT, CDR2 FYEKMQ (reference sequence). V was pared by 5 bases and J by 8 bases, with 13 bases of the junction left unmatched. CDR3 DNA: TGTGCCAGCAGCCCGACAGGGGTCCCAAGGTGCGAAAAACTGTTTTTT. Its translation is CASSPTGVPRCEKLFF.

This clonotype was counted many times. The V gene is TRBV6-9, the J gene TRBJ2-2; D might be TRBD1 (5 bases). The germline CDR1 and CDR2 sequences are MNHGY and SVAAGI. Between the trimmed V and J ends, which lost 4 bases and 5 bases, there was a span of 11 bases. The CDR3 extends over 14 amino acids. CDR3 nucleotide sequence: TGTGCCAGCAGTTTGCAGGGCGGAACCGGGGAGCTGTTTTTT. It is translated as CASSLQGGTGELFF.

This clonotype was observed at least ten times. The J gene is TRBJ2-5, the V gene TRBV11-2; 8 nucleotides align to TRBD1. Germline CDR1 reads SGHAT; CDR2 reads FQNNGV. The junction had 10 bases not matched to a gene; V was cut back by 3 bases and J by 4 bases. The CDR3 has 16 residues. DNA of the CDR3: TGTGCCAGCAGCTTCGCAGGGGGCTTCGGGAGAGAGACCCAGTACTTC. Translating gives CASSFAGGFGRETQYF.

This rearrangement joins TRBV7-2 to TRBJ2-3; 13 bases are a match to TRBD2. Germline values: CDR1 SGHTA, CDR2 FQGNSA. With 4 bases clipped from V and 2 bases from J, the junction kept 12 bases outside the gene matches. CDR3 length: 19 amino acids. CDR3 loop: CASSYRLAGGQILTDTQYF. The CDR3 DNA sequence: TGTGCCAGCAGCTACAGACTAGCGGGGGGACAGATACTCACAGATACGCAGTATTTT.

This clonotype was detected many times. V gene TRBV11-2 combines with J gene TRBJ2-5; 9 bases are shared with TRBD1. Looked up from germline, CDR1 is SGHAT and CDR2 is FQNNGV. The CDR3 is 16 amino acids. Trimming took 3 bases from V and 5 from J; bases not matched to a gene: 10. For the CDR3, the DNA is TGTGCCAGCAGCTTCCTGCCTACAGGGGGCTTGGAGACCCAGTACTTC. Protein sequence: CASSFLPTGGLETQYF. Drawing the rest from reference TRBV11-2 and TRBJ2-5, the complete variable domain is EAGVAQSPRYKIIEKRQSVAFWCNPISGHATLYWYQQILGQGPKLLIQFQNNGVVDDSQLPKDRFSAERLKGVDSTLKIQPAKLEDSAVYLCASSFLPTGGLETQYFGPGTRLLVL.

At least ten counts were recorded for this clonotype. The J gene is TRBJ2-7, the V gene TRBV10-3; D is ambiguous. The ends were cut back, 0 bases at V and 3 bases at J, with 6 bases in the middle. This CDR3 is built from 13 residues. Germline V gene lookup returns CDR1 ENHRY and CDR2 SYGVKD. The CDR3 nucleotides are TGTGCCATCAGTGAGTCGGGCGGCTACGAGCAGTACTTC. Translation gives CAISESGGYEQYF.

This rearrangement joins TRBV6-1 to TRBJ1-1, with 10 bases matching TRBD1. Germline lookup yields CDR1 MNHNS and CDR2 SASEGT. This CDR3 contains 16 residues. V shed 6 bases and J 0 bases; nucleotides not matched to a gene: 7. The CDR3 here is CASSKGGTGVNTEAFF. For the CDR3, the DNA is TGTGCCAGCAGCAAGGGTGGGACAGGGGTGAACACTGAAGCTTTCTTT.

The gene calls are TRBV10-2 and TRBJ1-2, with a possible D match to TRBD1 (6 bases). Looked up from germline, CDR1 is WSHSY and CDR2 is SAAADI. The CDR3 is 12 amino acids. V was cut by 2 bases and J by 5 bases, with 6 bases left in between. The CDR3 here is CASSEQGYGYTF. The DNA of the CDR3 is TGCGCCAGCAGTGAGCAGGGGTATGGCTACACCTTC.

This clonotype was seen many times. The V and J genes are TRBV20-1 and TRBJ2-4; D perhaps matches TRBD2 (6 bases). V lost 0 bases, J lost 0 bases, and 9 bases lay in between. The germline CDR1 and CDR2 sequences are DFQATT and SNEGSKA (reference sequence). The CDR3 loop spans 15 amino acids. CDR3 bases: TGCAGTGCTAGAGATAGCGGTTTAGCCAAAAACATTCAGTACTTC. Translated, it gives CSARDSGLAKNIQYF.

This clonotype occurred many times. The chain is built from TRBV6-1 and TRBJ2-2, with D perhaps being TRBD1 or TRBD2 (5 bases each). CDR3 length: 15 residues. The ends were cut back, 8 bases at V and 9 bases at J, with 22 bases in the middle. CDR1 and CDR2 (germline): MNHNS, SASEGT. The CDR3 DNA reads as TGTGCCAGCCGAGAAGGGGACGGCCTGTCGCGGGAGCTGTTTTTT. Translated: CASREGDGLSRELFF.

This clonotype was detected only a few times. The V call is TRBV4-1, the J call TRBJ2-2; perhaps TRBD2 as D (5 bases). V was trimmed by 4 bases and J by 0 bases, leaving 9 bases between them. The CDR3 contains 15 residues. Per the germline V gene, CDR1 is MGHRA and CDR2 is YSYEKL. The CDR3 sequence: CASSPPGTNTGELFF. CDR3 in DNA: TGCGCCAGCAGCCCTCCCGGGACGAACACCGGGGAGCTGTTTTTT.

This clonotype was seen ten or more times. The chain recombines TRBV12-3 or TRBV12-4 with TRBJ2-1, with a tentative D call TRBD2 (5 bases). V shed 6 bases and J shed 3 bases, with 33 bases lying between them. The CDR3 is made up of 21 amino acids. CDR3 nucleotide sequence: TGTGCCAGCAGATCCGGACTTGGGCTAACCGCGACTAACTCGTTCTACAATGAGCAGTTCTTC. Protein sequence: CASRSGLGLTATNSFYNEQFF.

This clonotype was counted only a few times. A read error is possible here, since a much larger clone lies one base away. The chain recombines TRBV3-1 with TRBJ1-1, with a possible D match to TRBD1 (6 bases). There are 13 residues in the CDR3. CDR1 is LGHDT and CDR2 is YNNKEL in the germline V gene (reference sequence). The CDR3: CASTRTVNTGAFF. CDR3 coding DNA: TGTGCCAGCACCAGGACAGTGAACACTGGAGCTTTCTTT.